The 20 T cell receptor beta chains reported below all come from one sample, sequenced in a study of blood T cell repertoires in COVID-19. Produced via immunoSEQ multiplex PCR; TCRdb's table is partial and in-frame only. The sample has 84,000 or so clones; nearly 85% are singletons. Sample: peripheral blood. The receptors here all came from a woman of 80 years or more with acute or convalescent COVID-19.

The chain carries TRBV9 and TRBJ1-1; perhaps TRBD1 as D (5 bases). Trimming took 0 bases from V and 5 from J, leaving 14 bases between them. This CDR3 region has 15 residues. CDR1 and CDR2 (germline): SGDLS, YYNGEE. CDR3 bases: TGTGCCAGCAGCGTAGCTACGACGGGGGGGACTGAAGCTTTCTTT. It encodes CASSVATTGGTEAFF.

The CDR3 bases are TGTGCCAGCAGCTTAGAAACCGGGACAGGGCAGTTCTTC. Translating it yields CASSLETGTGQFF. V and J are TRBV7-2 and TRBJ2-1, with 8 bases lining up with TRBD1. J was trimmed by 12 bases and V by 1 base; bases with no gene match: 5. CDR1 and CDR2 from the germline V gene are SGHTA and FQGNSA. The CDR3 contains 13 residues.

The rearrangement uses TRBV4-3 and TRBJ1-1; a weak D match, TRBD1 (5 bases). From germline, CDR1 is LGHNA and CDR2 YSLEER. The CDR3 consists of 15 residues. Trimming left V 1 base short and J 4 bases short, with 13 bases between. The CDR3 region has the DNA TGCGCCAGCAGCCAAGTTGGGTTCGGGGGCACTGAAGCTTTCTTT. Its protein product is CASSQVGFGGTEAFF.

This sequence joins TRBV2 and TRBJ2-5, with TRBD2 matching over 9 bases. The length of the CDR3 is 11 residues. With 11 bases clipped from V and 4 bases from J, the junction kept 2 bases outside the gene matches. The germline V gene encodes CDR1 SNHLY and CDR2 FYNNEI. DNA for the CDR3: TGTGCCCGCGGGGGGGGAGAGACCCAGTACTTC. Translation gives CARGGGETQYF.

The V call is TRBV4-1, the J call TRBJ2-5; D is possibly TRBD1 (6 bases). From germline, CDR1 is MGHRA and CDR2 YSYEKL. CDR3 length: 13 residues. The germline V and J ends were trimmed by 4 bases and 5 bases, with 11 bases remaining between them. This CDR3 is CASSPQGKETQYF. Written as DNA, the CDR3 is TGCGCCAGCAGCCCCCAGGGGAAGGAGACCCAGTACTTC.

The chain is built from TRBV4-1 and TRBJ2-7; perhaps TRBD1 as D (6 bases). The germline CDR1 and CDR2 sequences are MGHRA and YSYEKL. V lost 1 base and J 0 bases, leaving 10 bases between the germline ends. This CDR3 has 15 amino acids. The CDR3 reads CASSQGGHNSYEQYF. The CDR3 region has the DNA TGCGCCAGCAGCCAAGGGGGACACAACTCCTACGAGCAGTACTTC.

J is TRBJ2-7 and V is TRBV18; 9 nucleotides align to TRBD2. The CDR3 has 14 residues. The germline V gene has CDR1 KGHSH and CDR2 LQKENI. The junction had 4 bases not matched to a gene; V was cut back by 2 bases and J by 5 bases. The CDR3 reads CASSPGSGSDEQYF. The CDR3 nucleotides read TGTGCCAGCTCACCAGGTAGCGGGAGTGACGAGCAGTACTTC.

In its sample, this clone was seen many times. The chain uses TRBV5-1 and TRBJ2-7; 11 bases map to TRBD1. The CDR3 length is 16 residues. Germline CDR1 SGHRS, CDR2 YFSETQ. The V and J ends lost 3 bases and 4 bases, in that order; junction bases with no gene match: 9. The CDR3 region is CASSSGTGGGGYEQYF. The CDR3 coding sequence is TGCGCCAGCAGCTCCGGGACAGGGGGAGGAGGGTACGAGCAGTACTTC. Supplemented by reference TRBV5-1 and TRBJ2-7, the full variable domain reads KAGVTQTPRYLIKTRGQQVTLSCSPISGHRSVSWYQQTPGQGLQFLFEYFSETQRNKGNFPGRFSGRQFSNSRSEMNVSTLELGDSALYLCASSSGTGGGGYEQYFGPGTRLTVT.

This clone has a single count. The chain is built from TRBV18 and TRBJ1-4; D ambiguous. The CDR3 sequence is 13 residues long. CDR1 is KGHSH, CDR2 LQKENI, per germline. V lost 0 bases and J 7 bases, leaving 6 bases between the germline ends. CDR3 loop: CASSPPSVEKLFF. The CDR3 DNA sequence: TGTGCCAGCTCACCACCGTCTGTTGAAAAACTGTTTTTT.

This chain's CDR3 is CASSLSGKTGELFF. The DNA of the CDR3 is TGCGCCAGCAGCTTAAGCGGGAAAACCGGGGAGCTGTTTTTT. The chain recombines TRBV5-1 with TRBJ2-2; 7 nucleotides agree with TRBD2. CDR1 is SGHRS, CDR2 YFSETQ, per germline. CDR3 size: 14 residues. The J segment lost 5 bases and the V segment lost 2 bases, leaving 3 bases of the junction unmatched.

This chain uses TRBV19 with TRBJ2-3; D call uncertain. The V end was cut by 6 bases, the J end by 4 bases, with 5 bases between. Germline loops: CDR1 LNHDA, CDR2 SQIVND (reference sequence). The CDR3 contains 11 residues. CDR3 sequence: CASRAADTQYF. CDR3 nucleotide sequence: TGTGCCAGTAGGGCCGCAGATACGCAGTATTTT.

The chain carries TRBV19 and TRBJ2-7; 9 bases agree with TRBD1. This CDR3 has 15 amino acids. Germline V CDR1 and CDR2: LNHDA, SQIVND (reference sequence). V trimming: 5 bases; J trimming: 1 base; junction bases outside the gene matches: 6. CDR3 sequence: CASSPQGATSYEQYF. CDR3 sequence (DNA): TGTGCCAGTAGTCCACAGGGGGCTACTTCCTACGAGCAGTACTTC.

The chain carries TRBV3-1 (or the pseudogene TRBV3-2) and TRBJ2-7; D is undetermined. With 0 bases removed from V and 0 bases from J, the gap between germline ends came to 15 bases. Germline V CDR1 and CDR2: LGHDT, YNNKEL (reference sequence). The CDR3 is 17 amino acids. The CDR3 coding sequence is TGTGCCAGCAGCCAAGATAGGAGCAGTGGAGACTCCTACGAGCAGTACTTC. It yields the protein CASSQDRSSGDSYEQYF.

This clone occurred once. CDR3 bases: TGTGCCAGCAGTCCCCTATCCTTGACTAGCGGTCAAGAGACCCAGTACTTC. Translating gives CASSPLSLTSGQETQYF. The genes are TRBV28 and TRBJ2-5; 9 positions agree with TRBD2. The CDR3 sequence is 17 residues long. Germline CDR1 reads MDHEN; CDR2 reads SYDVKM. V lost 5 bases and J lost 2; bases outside the gene matches: 12.

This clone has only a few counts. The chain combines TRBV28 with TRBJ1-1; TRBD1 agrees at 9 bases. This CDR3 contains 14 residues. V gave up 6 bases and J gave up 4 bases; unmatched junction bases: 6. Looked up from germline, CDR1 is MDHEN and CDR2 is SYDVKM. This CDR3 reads CASRQGARGTEAFF. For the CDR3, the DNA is TGTGCCAGCAGACAGGGGGCGCGCGGCACTGAAGCTTTCTTT.

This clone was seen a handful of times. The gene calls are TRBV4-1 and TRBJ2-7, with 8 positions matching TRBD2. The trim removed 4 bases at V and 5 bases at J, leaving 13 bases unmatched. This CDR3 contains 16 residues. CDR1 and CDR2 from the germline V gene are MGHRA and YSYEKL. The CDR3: CASSRGLVGSVDEQYF. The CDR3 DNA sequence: TGCGCCAGCAGCCGGGGACTAGTCGGGTCCGTGGACGAGCAGTACTTC.

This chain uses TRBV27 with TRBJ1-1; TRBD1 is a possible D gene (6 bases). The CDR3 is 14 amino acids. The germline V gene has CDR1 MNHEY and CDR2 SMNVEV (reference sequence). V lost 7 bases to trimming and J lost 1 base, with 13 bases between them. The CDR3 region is CASNHYRENTEAFF. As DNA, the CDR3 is TGTGCCAGCAATCACTACAGGGAGAACACTGAAGCTTTCTTT.

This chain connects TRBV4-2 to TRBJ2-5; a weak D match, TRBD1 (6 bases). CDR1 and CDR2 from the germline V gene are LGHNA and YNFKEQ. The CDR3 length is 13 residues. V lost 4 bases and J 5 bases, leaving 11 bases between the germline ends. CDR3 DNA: TGTGCCAGCAGCCTCAGGGGTGTCGAGACCCAGTACTTC. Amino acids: CASSLRGVETQYF.

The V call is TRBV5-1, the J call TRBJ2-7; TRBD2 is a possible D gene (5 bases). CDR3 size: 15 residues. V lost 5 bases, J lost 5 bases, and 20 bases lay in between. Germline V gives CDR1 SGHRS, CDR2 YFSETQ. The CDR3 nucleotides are TGCGCCAGCAGTATTGGGGAGAGGGCCCCGCACGAGCAGTACTTC. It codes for CASSIGERAPHEQYF.

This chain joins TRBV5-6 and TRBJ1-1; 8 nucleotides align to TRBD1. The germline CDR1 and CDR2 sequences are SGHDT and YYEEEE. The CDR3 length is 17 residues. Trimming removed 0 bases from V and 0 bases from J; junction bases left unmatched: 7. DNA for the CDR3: TGTGCCAGCAGCTTGGACAGGGGGGTTGTTATGAACACTGAAGCTTTCTTT. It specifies CASSLDRGVVMNTEAFF.